The present T cell receptor (beta chain) was sequenced within a study of T cells in localized non-small cell lung cancer. Sequencing used immunoSEQ multiplex PCR; TCRdb keeps in-frame clones, though not all of them. Of some 25,000 clones in the sample, 75% to 90% were seen once. Trimming cost V 6 bases and J 0 bases, with 12 bases left between them. Germline lookup yields CDR1 SNHLY and CDR2 FYNNEI. CDR3 size: 15 residues. As to this clone: Its cognate antigen is unknown.

Findings of the study overall: Appearances in adjacent lung were noted for a median approximately 58 of the top 100 tumor clones. A single tumor region was sequenced, leaving heterogeneity possible. Adjacent uninvolved lung had the highest clonality, suggesting focused antigen responses.

This TCR derives from a male donor aged 60 or over with stage II squamous cell lung carcinoma. The rearrangement uses TRBV2 and TRBJ1-3; maybe TRBD1 (6 bases). Sequencing used peripheral blood, obtained before any cancer treatment. For the CDR3, the DNA is TGTGCCAGCAGCAAGGGACAATTCTCTGGAAACACCATATATTTT. It translates to CASSKGQFSGNTIYF.